A single T cell receptor beta chain is shown here with its context. The antigen it binds to is not known. One end of the junction does not line up with germline, which may come from a read error. The data are from a study of blood T cell repertoires in COVID-19 (dated by TCRdb to about 2020). Describing the broader study: The collaborator samples originated in the United States, Italy and Spain and spanned the acute and convalescent phases of COVID-19. Deeply sampled blood TCRbeta repertoires from subjects exposed to, actively infected with, or recovered from COVID-19 were included in the dataset. The prospective study material was composed of cDNA or gDNA derived from T cells, B-cell-depleted T cells, or PBMCs. The repertoires were released in a freely available public database meant as a resource for research on the immune response to SARS-CoV-2. Samples were obtained from the ongoing ImmuneRACE study (first 160 participants) and from roughly 1,300 subjects provided by 6 global collaborators. Nearly every sample came with metadata listing a de-identified subject ID, COVID-19 status, age in years and sex. Where HLA class I and class II types were available, the types were taken from metadata supplied by the sample provider, not from assay-based typing.

General conclusions and limits of the study: How much clinical and demographic metadata was included differed by source and by participant, and the metadata was provided uncurated.

One collaborating source in Seattle enrolled patients during active infection and followed them longitudinally through the course of disease. Whole blood was collected in K2EDTA tubes by collaborating institutions according to the institutions' own protocols. Collaborator samples were shipped for TCRbeta analysis as frozen whole blood, isolated PBMCs, or DNA extracted from either sample type. The immunoSEQ Assay, a bias-controlled multiplex PCR, was used to amplify TCRbeta CDR3 regions from genomic DNA. As for how the authors treated the data: The number of nucleated cells in each sample was estimated from the amplification of reference gene primers within the assay. To quantify the absolute abundance of each unique TCRbeta CDR3 rearrangement, sequence reads were collapsed and filtered. For each sample, productive Simpson clonality was calculated as the square root of Simpson's diversity index over productive rearrangements. The source is immuneACCESS, and TCRdb retained only in-frame sequences with V and J called. Part of the clones is not carried over; for the studies checked, unresolved V genes explain less than half of this, and the remainder is unexplained. That table supplies the V and J calls and clone size; D and trimming were determined from the DNA. The sample table records approximately 300,000 clones; nearly 90% of these occur just once. Of the sample, 0.8% to 1.3% falls within the top ten clones.

Reading from cysteine to phenylalanine, the CDR3 counts 13 amino acids. Only the CDR3 DNA stays, 39 bases, in frame from base 1. CDR1 GTSNPN and CDR2 SVGIG were looked up in the germline V gene (reference sequence). Sample: peripheral blood. The sequence joins TRBV30 to TRBJ2-3, and 11 bases in between align with TRBD1. The origin of this receptor is a woman aged 35 to 49 with COVID-19, enrolled during active disease. The DNA is TGTGCCGGGAGGACAGGGGGCGCAGATACGCAGTATTTT. Its coded protein is CAGRTGGADTQYF. Extended through the reference TRBV30 and TRBJ2-3 proteins, this CDR3 yields the full variable domain: SQTIHQWPATLVQPVGSPLSLECTVEGTSNPNLYWYRQAAGRGLQLLFYSVGIGQISSEVPQNLSASRPQDRQFILSSKKLLLSDSGFYLCAGRTGGADTQYFGPGTRLTVL.